A single sample is the source of the 14 T cell receptor beta chains below, sequenced in a study of blood T cell repertoires in COVID-19. The data were produced by immunoSEQ multiplex PCR, yet TCRdb's version contains in-frame clones alone and is incomplete. The sample shows tens of thousands of clones, approximately 89% of them seen only once. The sample comprised peripheral blood. The receptors were sampled from a human donor with acute or convalescent COVID-19. The donor label of this sample is uncertain.

The chain recombines TRBV9 with TRBJ1-2; 7 bases agree with TRBD1. Trimming cost V 3 bases and J 3 bases; bases outside gene matches: 8. Germline V gene data show CDR1 as SGDLS and CDR2 as YYNGEE. This CDR3 comprises 15 residues. CDR3 protein: CASSAPKGGDYGYTF. CDR3 DNA sequence: TGTGCCAGCAGCGCCCCAAAAGGGGGCGACTATGGCTACACCTTC.

The chain joins TRBV5-1 to TRBJ1-1, with D perhaps matching TRBD1 (5 bases). The V gene lost 3 bases and the J gene lost 1 base, with 13 bases spanning the gap. The CDR3 runs 15 residues. Per the germline V gene, CDR1 is SGHRS and CDR2 is YFSETQ. The CDR3 nucleotides are TGCGCCAGCAGCTGGGCGGGGCCCCCGAACACTGAAGCTTTCTTT. Translated: CASSWAGPPNTEAFF.

The rearrangement uses TRBV7-2 and TRBJ2-2; 8 bases map to TRBD1. With V trimmed by 2 bases and J by 1 base, 0 bases remained unmatched. The CDR3 contains 15 residues. Germline V CDR1 and CDR2: SGHTA, FQGNSA. The CDR3 spells CASSLTGGNTGELFF. Here the CDR3 DNA reads TGTGCCAGCAGCTTAACAGGGGGGAACACCGGGGAGCTGTTTTTT.

The rearrangement links TRBV3-1 (or the pseudogene TRBV3-2) to TRBJ1-4, with TRBD1 matching over 7 bases. V lost 5 bases, J lost 5 bases, and 5 bases stayed unmatched. The CDR3 length is 14 residues. From germline, CDR1 is LGHDT and CDR2 YNNKEL (reference sequence). The CDR3 sequence is CASSSGTVNEKLFF. CDR3 nucleotide sequence: TGTGCCAGCAGCTCCGGGACAGTGAATGAAAAACTGTTTTTT.

V and J are TRBV19 and TRBJ1-5; D is undetermined. CDR1 and CDR2 from the germline V gene are LNHDA and SQIVND (reference sequence). The V end was cut by 3 bases, the J end by 7 bases, with 13 bases between. This CDR3 comprises 14 residues. DNA for the CDR3: TGTGCCAGTAGTATCAGTAATGGTGAACAGCCCCAGCATTTT. Translation gives CASSISNGEQPQHF.

This clone was seen once. DNA for the CDR3: TGTGCCATCAGCCCCGGGGGGGTCGGCGGAGCCAAAAACATTCAGTACTTC. This translates into CAISPGGVGGAKNIQYF. The rearrangement links TRBV10-3 to TRBJ2-4, with 8 bases that match TRBD2. The CDR3 totals 17 residues. In germline, CDR1 is ENHRY, CDR2 SYGVKD. The junction had 10 bases not matched to a gene; V was cut back by 6 bases and J by 0 bases.

The chain couples TRBV24-1 to TRBJ2-7, with a possible D match to TRBD2 (7 bases). Trimming left V 4 bases short and J 3 bases short, with 18 bases between. CDR3 length equals 16 residues. Germline CDR1 reads KGHDR; CDR2 reads SFDVKD. The CDR3 DNA sequence: TGTGCCACCAGTGACTCTCCGGGGAGGGGGTTCTACGAGCAGTACTTC. Its protein product is CATSDSPGRGFYEQYF.

V gene TRBV25-1 combines with J gene TRBJ2-7; 9 nucleotides agree with TRBD1. Germline V gene lookup returns CDR1 MGHDK and CDR2 SYGVNS. This CDR3 has 15 residues. With V trimmed by 6 bases and J by 6 bases, 12 bases remained unmatched. CDR3: CASRHHRDRVSEQYF. The CDR3 DNA is TGTGCCAGCAGACACCACCGGGACAGGGTTTCCGAGCAGTACTTC.

The chain is built from TRBV28 and TRBJ1-2, with 7 bases identical to TRBD1. Trimming took 2 bases from V and 4 from J; bases not matched to a gene: 10. The CDR3 runs to 16 residues. The germline gives CDR1 MDHEN, CDR2 SYDVKM. The CDR3 sequence is CASSLRQGLRGYGYTF. The DNA of the CDR3 is TGTGCCAGCAGTTTAAGACAGGGTTTGAGAGGCTATGGCTACACCTTC.

The chain couples TRBV5-5 to TRBJ1-5; 8 bases agree with TRBD1. The length of the CDR3 is 15 residues. V dropped 3 bases and J dropped 3; count of bases not matched to a gene: 5. Germline V gives CDR1 SGHKS, CDR2 YYEKEE (reference sequence). Here the CDR3 reads CASSWRTGNNQPQHF. The CDR3 DNA follows: TGTGCCAGCAGCTGGAGGACAGGGAACAATCAGCCCCAGCATTTT.

CDR3 bases: TGCGCCAGCAGCTCAGGGACTAGCGGGGGCACAGATACGCAGTATTTT. Amino acid sequence: CASSSGTSGGTDTQYF. This chain uses TRBV5-1 with TRBJ2-3; TRBD2 agrees at 13 bases. Looked up from germline, CDR1 is SGHRS and CDR2 is YFSETQ. The CDR3 extends over 16 amino acids. The V and J ends lost 3 bases and 1 base, in that order; junction bases with no gene match: 2.

The rearrangement links TRBV9 to TRBJ2-5; 8 bases are a match to TRBD1. The length of the CDR3 is 14 residues. Losses at the gene ends were 0 bases for V and 5 bases for J; bases not matched to a gene: 3. Germline V gene data show CDR1 as SGDLS and CDR2 as YYNGEE. The CDR3 protein is CASSVETGAETQYF. The DNA of the CDR3 is TGTGCCAGCAGCGTAGAGACAGGGGCGGAGACCCAGTACTTC.

The chain has TRBV7-2 and TRBJ1-5; D uncertain. The CDR3 totals 14 residues. Trimming removed 1 base at V and 6 bases at J, with 10 bases between. CDR1 is SGHTA, CDR2 FQGNSA, per germline. The CDR3 region has the DNA TGTGCCAGCAGCTTAGTTCTTAACGGTCAGCCCCAGCATTTT. It specifies CASSLVLNGQPQHF.

This sequence joins TRBV30 and TRBJ2-1; maybe TRBD2 (7 bases). The germline V and J ends were trimmed by 4 bases and 5 bases, with 15 bases remaining between them. The length of the CDR3 is 14 residues. The germline V gene has CDR1 GTSNPN and CDR2 SVGIG (reference sequence). CDR3 amino acids: CAWTGGGGNNEQFF. In nucleotides, the CDR3 is TGTGCCTGGACCGGGGGCGGGGGTAACAATGAGCAGTTCTTC.